This T cell receptor (beta chain) was retrieved from a study of T cells in Graves' hyperthyroidism and ophthalmopathy. Study results and limitations: In the analysis, a 13 V-J model separated ophthalmopathy from stable hyperthyroidism. Model output signaled ophthalmopathy a median 6.5 months ahead of onset. Researchers found most expanded thyroid clonotypes above 0.001 in blood as well.

CDR1 is SEHNR and CDR2 is FQNEAQ in the germline V gene (reference sequence). The CDR3 is 13 residues long. The J segment lost 9 bases and the V segment lost 5 bases, leaving 5 bases of the junction unmatched. Points on this clonotype: The antigen remains undetermined.

Subjects aged 18 to 65 presented with newly diagnosed hyperthyroidism of less than 2 months' duration. RNA transcripts provided the source from which TCR beta CDR3 regions were amplified. TCR CDR3 underwent first-round RT-PCR with the HTBI primer set. TCRdb re-analysed the multiplex PCR reads in MiXCR, keeping a single row per CDR3 protein. In the table there are a few hundred thousand distinct CDR3 sequences, under 15% of which are singletons. The clonotype originates from a woman under 40 with Graves' hyperthyroidism. The sequencing input was blood. V is TRBV7-9 and J is TRBJ1-5; TRBD1 agrees at 9 bases. In nucleotides, the CDR3 is TGTGCCAGCAGCCAGGACAGGGGTTTGCCCCAGCATTTT. It yields the protein CASSQDRGLPQHF.